This T cell receptor beta chain was obtained from a study of blood T cell repertoires in COVID-19. Looking at the study overall: Sample material is recorded as cDNA or gDNA derived from T cells, B-cell-depleted T cells, or PBMCs.

The CDR3 covers 19 residues. V shed 1 base and J shed 3 bases, with 25 bases lying between them. CDR1 SGHVT and CDR2 SQSDAQ come from the germline V gene. Source study methods: How many nucleated cells were present was estimated from reference gene primer amplification. TCRdb's table, derived via immunoSEQ multiplex PCR, lists solely in-frame clones and lacks some. V and J calls plus clone size are reproduced from that table; the DNA served to infer D and trimming. The sample gives 85,000 to 95,000 clones, roughly 87% of which show up once; around 5% is in the top ten. This chain connects TRBV7-4 to TRBJ2-7; D is possibly TRBD2 (7 bases). The origin of this receptor is an elderly woman with active COVID-19. Sequencing was performed on peripheral blood. This CDR3 is CASSLGSAPWGGQIYEQYF. In DNA form, the CDR3 reads TGTGCCAGCAGCTTAGGGTCCGCCCCGTGGGGGGGCCAGATCTACGAGCAGTACTTC.